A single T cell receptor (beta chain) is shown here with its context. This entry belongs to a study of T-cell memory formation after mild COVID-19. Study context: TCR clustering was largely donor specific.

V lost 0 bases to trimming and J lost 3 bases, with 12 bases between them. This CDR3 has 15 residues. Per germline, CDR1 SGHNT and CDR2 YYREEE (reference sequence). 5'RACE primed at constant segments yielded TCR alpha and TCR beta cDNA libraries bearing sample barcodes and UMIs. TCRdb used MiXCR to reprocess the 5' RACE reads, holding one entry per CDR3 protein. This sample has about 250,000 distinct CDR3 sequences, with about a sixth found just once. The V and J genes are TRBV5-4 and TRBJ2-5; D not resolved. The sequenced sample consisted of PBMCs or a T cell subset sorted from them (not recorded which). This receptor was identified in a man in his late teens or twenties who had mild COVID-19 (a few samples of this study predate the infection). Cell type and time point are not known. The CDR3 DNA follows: TGTGCCAGCAGCTTGGTTTTAGGGAAAGAAGAGACCCAGTACTTC. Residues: CASSLVLGKEETQYF.